A single sample gave rise to the 14 T cell receptor beta chains below, sequenced in a study of cytomegalovirus exposure and HLA in healthy donors. This table comes from immunoSEQ multiplex PCR, and its TCRdb copy is limited to in-frame clones, with some not included. This table has roughly 250,000 clones, 90% appearing once. Sample: PBMCs. All receptors come from a young woman in good health and CMV-seronegative.

The chain uses TRBV15 and TRBJ2-3; 8 bases line up with TRBD1. With 3 bases clipped from V and 7 bases from J, the junction kept 18 bases outside the gene matches. The length of the CDR3 is 18 residues. Per germline, CDR1 LNHNV and CDR2 YYDKDF (reference sequence). CDR3 DNA sequence: TGTGCCACCAGCAGGAGGACTGGGACAGGACACTCCTCGAATACGCAGTATTTT. Its translation is CATSRRTGTGHSSNTQYF. Drawing the rest from reference TRBV15 and TRBJ2-3, the complete variable domain is DAMVIQNPRYQVTQFGKPVTLSCSQTLNHNVMYWYQQKSSQAPKLLFHYYDKDFNNEADTPDNFQSRRPNTSFCFLDIRSPGLGDTAMYLCATSRRTGTGHSSNTQYFGPGTRLTVL.

The V and J genes are TRBV11-2 and TRBJ2-1; the match to TRBD2 covers 7 bases. Losses at the gene ends were 0 bases for V and 10 bases for J; bases not matched to a gene: 3. Germline CDR1 reads SGHAT; CDR2 reads FQNNGV. The CDR3 length is 13 residues. CDR3 bases: TGTGCCAGCAGCTTAGATCTGGGGGGGGAGCAGTTCTTC. Amino acid sequence: CASSLDLGGEQFF. Full variable domain (outside the CDR3, taken from reference TRBV11-2 and TRBJ2-1): EAGVAQSPRYKIIEKRQSVAFWCNPISGHATLYWYQQILGQGPKLLIQFQNNGVVDDSQLPKDRFSAERLKGVDSTLKIQPAKLEDSAVYLCASSLDLGGEQFFGPGTRLTVL.

The chain carries TRBV9 and TRBJ1-1; possible D gene TRBD1, 5 bases. Germline V CDR1 and CDR2: SGDLS, YYNGEE. Trimming removed 3 bases from V and 3 bases from J, with 12 bases in between. There are 14 residues in the CDR3. CDR3 coding DNA: TGTGCCAGCAGCGCATTGGGACTCGACACTGAAGCTTTCTTT. Its protein is CASSALGLDTEAFF.

The chain carries TRBV9 and TRBJ1-2; TRBD1 matches 9 bases. The CDR3 has 18 amino acids. CDR1 is SGDLS and CDR2 is YYNGEE in the germline V gene. V was pared by 4 bases and J by 3 bases, with 16 bases of the junction left unmatched. CDR3 DNA: TGTGCCAGCAGCCTGCAGTCGGGACAGGGAGCTTTTCACTATGGCTACACCTTC. Residues: CASSLQSGQGAFHYGYTF.

CDR3: CASSLSTAYEQYF. DNA of the CDR3: TGTGCCAGCAGTTTATCGACAGCCTACGAGCAGTACTTC. The rearrangement joins TRBV27 to TRBJ2-7, with D tentatively TRBD1 (5 bases). The CDR3 is 13 amino acids. CDR1 and CDR2 (germline): MNHEY, SMNVEV (reference sequence). V was trimmed by 0 bases and J by 2 bases, leaving 5 bases between them.

This clone was seen once. This chain connects TRBV7-9 to TRBJ1-6, with 7 bases aligning to TRBD1. CDR3 length: 15 amino acids. The V gene's germline CDR1 is SEHNR and CDR2 FQNEAQ (reference sequence). Trimming took 5 bases from V and 6 from J; bases not matched to a gene: 7. CDR3 coding DNA: TGTGCCAGCAGCCCCACGACAGGGCCTAATTCACCCCTCCACTTT. It encodes CASSPTTGPNSPLHF.

The chain couples TRBV28 to TRBJ1-1, with TRBD1 matching over 9 bases. The CDR3 length is 15 residues. Germline values: CDR1 MDHEN, CDR2 SYDVKM. J was trimmed by 3 bases and V by 5 bases; bases with no gene match: 7. CDR3 amino acids: CASSIGTGLDTEAFF. DNA of the CDR3: TGTGCCAGCAGTATCGGGACAGGGCTGGACACTGAAGCTTTCTTT. The entire variable domain, with the rest obtained from reference TRBV28 and TRBJ1-1, is as follows: DVKVTQSSRYLVKRTGEKVFLECVQDMDHENMFWYRQDPGLGLRLIYFSYDVKMKEKGDIPEGYSVSREKKERFSLILESASTNQTSMYLCASSIGTGLDTEAFFGQGTRLTVV.

This clone was counted once. The chain is built from TRBV19 and TRBJ1-2; perhaps TRBD1 as D (6 bases). Germline loops: CDR1 LNHDA, CDR2 SQIVND (reference sequence). The ends were cut back, 3 bases at V and 5 bases at J, with 19 bases in the middle. The CDR3 has 16 residues. The CDR3 spells CASSMFSSQGGYGYTF. For the CDR3, the DNA is TGTGCCAGTAGTATGTTTTCCTCACAGGGTGGATATGGCTACACCTTC.

This clone appeared a single time. V gene TRBV19 combines with J gene TRBJ1-5, with TRBD1 matching 7 bases. The CDR3 is 15 amino acids. The V and J ends lost 5 bases and 8 bases, in that order; junction bases with no gene match: 12. CDR1 and CDR2 from the germline V gene are LNHDA and SQIVND (reference sequence). The CDR3 loop is CASSSGTAGVEPQHF. CDR3 bases: TGTGCCAGTAGTTCTGGGACAGCTGGTGTGGAGCCCCAGCATTTT.

CDR3 region: CASSLSRYYEQYV. CDR3 in DNA: TGTGCCAGCAGTTTATCACGGTACTACGAGCAGTACGTC. V is TRBV28 and J is TRBJ2-7; D ambiguous. V was pared by 1 base and J by 3 bases, with 7 bases between. The CDR3 is 13 amino acids. Looked up from germline, CDR1 is MDHEN and CDR2 is SYDVKM.

The chain joins TRBV5-6 to TRBJ2-3; D is perhaps TRBD1 (5 bases). The CDR3 sequence is 14 residues long. Germline CDR1 SGHDT, CDR2 YYEEEE. The V and J ends lost 2 bases and 2 bases respectively, with 9 bases between them. The CDR3 DNA follows: TGTGCCAGCAGCTTCGACAGCTACACAGATACGCAGTATTTT. Translating it yields CASSFDSYTDTQYF.

This clone was seen only once. The chain joins TRBV5-6 to TRBJ2-3, with 13 bases identical to TRBD2. The CDR3 length is 17 residues. The V segment lost 3 bases and the J segment 1 base; nucleotides outside the gene matches: 5. Germline CDR1 SGHDT, CDR2 YYEEEE. CDR3 loop: CASSSTTSGGGTDTQYF. The CDR3 DNA reads as TGTGCCAGCAGCTCAACTACTAGCGGGGGGGGCACAGATACGCAGTATTTT.

V and J are TRBV14 and TRBJ2-3, with 7 bases matching TRBD1. CDR3 length: 15 amino acids. The junction had 7 bases not matched to a gene; V was cut back by 4 bases and J by 3 bases. Germline CDR1 reads SGHDN; CDR2 reads FVKESK. The CDR3 nucleotides read TGTGCCAGCAGCCCCTGGACAGGTACAACAGATACGCAGTATTTT. Translated, it gives CASSPWTGTTDTQYF.

J is TRBJ1-5 and V is TRBV7-9; 8 positions match TRBD1. The germline gives CDR1 SEHNR, CDR2 FQNEAQ (reference sequence). The CDR3 is 15 residues long. V was pared by 1 base and J by 4 bases, with 3 bases of the junction left unmatched. In nucleotides, the CDR3 is TGTGCCAGCAGCTTAGATCAGGGGGCGAATCAGCCCCAGCATTTT. It is translated as CASSLDQGANQPQHF.